This TCR beta chain was captured by sequencing in a study of blood T cell repertoires in COVID-19. The CDR3 has 15 residues. Germline CDR1 reads SGHRS; CDR2 reads YFSETQ. With 0 bases clipped from V and 2 bases from J, the junction kept 3 bases outside the gene matches. Profiled with immunoSEQ multiplex PCR; TCRdb holds only in-frame clones, not every one. This table holds approximately 530,000 clones, roughly nine tenths found once. Seattle-derived patients entered the study during active infection and were followed longitudinally. This clonotype was obtained from a woman in her forties or fifties with COVID-19, enrolled during active disease. The sample taken for sequencing was peripheral blood. The chain combines TRBV5-1 with TRBJ2-5; 8 bases align to TRBD1. DNA for the CDR3: TGCGCCAGCAGCTTGGCGGGACAGGTTCAAGAGACCCAGTACTTC. It is translated as CASSLAGQVQETQYF.